This entry lists 17 T cell receptor beta chains sequenced from one sample in a study of T cell changes during pregnancy in multiple sclerosis. Data came from immunoSEQ multiplex PCR; TCRdb stores just in-frame clones and leaves some out. The sample yields some 30,000 clones, roughly 86% seen once. Sequencing was performed on CD8+ T cells from peripheral blood mononuclear cells, taken before pregnancy. The source is a female donor with multiple sclerosis, enrolled in a pregnancy study.

V is TRBV4-1 and J is TRBJ1-1; TRBD1 agrees at 7 bases. Germline assignment: CDR1 MGHRA and CDR2 YSYEKL. This CDR3 region has 15 residues. With 5 bases clipped from V and 1 base from J, the junction kept 7 bases outside the gene matches. DNA for the CDR3: TGCGCCAGCAGCTTCCGGGACAGTGGGAACACTGAAGCTTTCTTT. It codes for CASSFRDSGNTEAFF.

The chain carries TRBV4-3 and TRBJ2-1, with 9 bases fitting TRBD2. After removal of 0 bases from V and 4 bases from J, the junction contained 4 bases not matched to a gene. CDR1 and CDR2 from the germline V gene are LGHNA and YSLEER. The CDR3 has 16 amino acids. The CDR3 protein is CASSQEPTSGYNEQFF. In DNA form, the CDR3 reads TGCGCCAGCAGCCAAGAGCCGACTAGCGGATACAATGAGCAGTTCTTC.

This clone was seen more than once but under ten times. The chain carries TRBV19 and TRBJ1-6; maybe TRBD1 (5 bases). Trimming removed 6 bases from V and 6 bases from J, with 15 bases in between. From germline, CDR1 is LNHDA and CDR2 SQIVND (reference sequence). The CDR3 sequence is 15 residues long. This CDR3 reads CASSLGTGTNSPLHF. Here the CDR3 DNA reads TGTGCCAGTAGCCTTGGTACAGGTACTAATTCACCCCTCCACTTT.

V and J are TRBV27 and TRBJ2-3, with TRBD1 matching over 7 bases. CDR1 and CDR2 (germline): MNHEY, SMNVEV (reference sequence). The length of the CDR3 is 15 residues. The J segment lost 1 base and the V segment lost 2 bases, leaving 3 bases of the junction unmatched. CDR3 sequence reads: CASSLIGTGTDTQYF. The CDR3 coding sequence is TGTGCCAGCAGTTTAATCGGGACAGGCACAGATACGCAGTATTTT.

This clone was counted a few times. The chain joins TRBV21-1 to TRBJ2-7; the tabulated D call, TRBD1, remains unverified against the DNA. TRBV21-1 constitutes a pseudogene. CDR3 length equals 13 residues. The CDR3 spells CASSKDSSYEQYF. In DNA form, the CDR3 reads TGTGCCAGCAGCAAAGACAGCTCCTACGAGCAGTACTTC.

The CDR3 spells CASSFLLPPNEQFF. The CDR3 bases are TGTGCCAGCAGTTTCTTACTCCCCCCCAATGAGCAGTTCTTC. The gene calls are TRBV27 and TRBJ2-1; no reliable D call. The length of the CDR3 is 14 residues. Germline lookup yields CDR1 MNHEY and CDR2 SMNVEV (reference sequence). With 3 bases removed from V and 6 bases from J, the gap between germline ends came to 12 bases.

This clone was counted a single time. The chain carries TRBV7-8 and TRBJ2-7; TRBD2 might be the D (5 bases). V was clipped by 5 bases and J by 5 bases, with 10 bases between them. Germline V CDR1 and CDR2: SGHVS, FQNEAQ. The CDR3 is made up of 12 amino acids. CDR3 protein: CASSGSGNEQYF. The CDR3 DNA reads TGTGCCAGCAGCGGTTCGGGGAACGAGCAGTACTTC.

The chain links TRBV6-1 to TRBJ2-1, with D maybe TRBD2 (5 bases). V lost 2 bases to trimming and J lost 4 bases, with 12 bases between them. CDR3 size: 15 residues. Per germline, CDR1 MNHNS and CDR2 SASEGT. The CDR3 coding sequence is TGTGCCAGCAGTGAACTTGGAGTAGCGTACAATGAGCAGTTCTTC. It encodes CASSELGVAYNEQFF.

The CDR3 DNA follows: TGTGCCAGTAGTCCCAGACAGGGGGTGGATGAGCAGTTCTTC. Its translation: CASSPRQGVDEQFF. V usage is TRBV19 and J usage is TRBJ2-1, with 9 nucleotides matching TRBD1. The germline V gene encodes CDR1 LNHDA and CDR2 SQIVND (reference sequence). J gave up 8 bases and V 5 bases, and 7 bases lay outside the gene matches. The CDR3 is 14 amino acids.

This chain links TRBV27 with TRBJ1-2; 8 bases match TRBD1. The trim removed 4 bases at V and 4 bases at J, leaving 5 bases unmatched. The CDR3 runs to 14 residues. CDR1 MNHEY and CDR2 SMNVEV come from the germline V gene (reference sequence). CDR3 protein: CASSSGTGVYGYTF. The CDR3 DNA follows: TGTGCCAGCAGTTCCGGGACAGGTGTCTATGGCTACACCTTC.

This clone was detected only once. The V gene is TRBV4-1, the J gene TRBJ2-1; a possible D gene is TRBD1 (6 bases). This CDR3 region has 15 residues. Germline CDR1 reads MGHRA; CDR2 reads YSYEKL. V shed 0 bases and J shed 0 bases, with 6 bases lying between them. CDR3 coding DNA: TGCGCCAGCAGCCAAGACAGGGGCTCCTACAATGAGCAGTTCTTC. This encodes CASSQDRGSYNEQFF.

The chain couples TRBV7-3 to TRBJ1-2; no clear D gene. The germline V gene encodes CDR1 SGHTA and CDR2 FQGTGA. This CDR3 spans 14 amino acids. The V and J ends lost 5 bases and 3 bases respectively, with 13 bases between them. The chain's CDR3 is CASSPSGQDYGYTF. The CDR3 DNA reads as TGTGCCAGCAGCCCTTCTGGGCAAGACTATGGCTACACCTTC.

The V call is TRBV5-1, the J call TRBJ2-3; D unresolved. The CDR3 covers 12 residues. V was cut by 3 bases and J by 1 base, with 3 bases left in between. Per germline, CDR1 SGHRS and CDR2 YFSETQ. CDR3 nucleotide sequence: TGCGCCAGCAGCTCCGGCACAGATACGCAGTATTTT. It specifies CASSSGTDTQYF.

V is TRBV19 and J is TRBJ2-1; D call uncertain. The CDR3 runs to 19 residues. V lost 0 bases and J lost 1, with 19 bases in between. CDR1 LNHDA and CDR2 SQIVND come from the germline V gene (reference sequence). This CDR3 reads CASSIDLETMVHSYNEQFF. The CDR3 coding sequence is TGTGCCAGTAGTATAGATTTGGAGACCATGGTCCATTCCTACAATGAGCAGTTCTTC. Together with reference TRBV19 and TRBJ2-1, the CDR3 gives the full variable domain: DGGITQSPKYLFRKEGQNVTLSCEQNLNHDAMYWYRQDPGQGLRLIYYSQIVNDFQKGDIAEGYSVSREKKESFPLTVTSAQKNPTAFYLCASSIDLETMVHSYNEQFFGPGTRLTVL.

This chain joins TRBV4-2 and TRBJ2-2; a possible D gene is TRBD2 (6 bases). This CDR3 region has 13 residues. The V and J ends lost 4 bases and 7 bases respectively, with 10 bases between them. CDR1 LGHNA and CDR2 YNFKEQ come from the germline V gene. The CDR3 bases are TGTGCCAGCAGCCGTGGGGGGATCGGGGAGCTGTTTTTT. It yields the protein CASSRGGIGELFF.

This sequence joins TRBV27 and TRBJ1-2; 12 bases fit TRBD1. This CDR3 region has 16 residues. CDR1 is MNHEY and CDR2 is SMNVEV in the germline V gene (reference sequence). The junction had 8 bases not matched to a gene; V was cut back by 5 bases and J by 4 bases. The CDR3 DNA follows: TGTGCCAGCAGTCCGGGACAGGGGGCGTTCGGCTATGGCTACACCTTC. Translation gives CASSPGQGAFGYGYTF.

The genes are TRBV27 and TRBJ2-5, with 8 bases matching TRBD2. The J segment lost 2 bases and the V segment lost 2 bases, leaving 16 bases of the junction unmatched. Germline loops: CDR1 MNHEY, CDR2 SMNVEV (reference sequence). This CDR3 has 19 residues. As DNA, the CDR3 is TGTGCCAGCAGTTTAAAAGGTACACAACCGGGAGGGCGGCAAGAGACCCAGTACTTC. Its protein product is CASSLKGTQPGGRQETQYF.